The 15 T cell receptor beta chains given below trace back to one sample, sequenced in a study of regulatory T cells in long-lasting Graves disease. Assembly of TCR beta libraries relied on iRepertoire HTBI primers together with Arm-PCR of CDR3 regions. A single record per CDR3 protein comes from TCRdb applying MiXCR to the multiplex PCR reads. The sample shows about 420,000 distinct CDR3 sequences, about a sixth of them seen only once. Time point of the sample: newly diagnosed GD, antithyroid drugs for less than 3 months. The TCR library was made from RNA extracted from PBMCs. These sequences were also reported in another study, on T cells in Graves' hyperthyroidism and ophthalmopathy.

Source: peripheral blood mononuclear cells (PBMCs), taken at new diagnosis, from a patient treated with antithyroid drugs. The source is a woman younger than 30 with Graves disease.

This clonotype was detected many times. The DNA for the CDR3 is TGTGCCAGCAGTCGGACTAGCGGGAACAATGAGCAGTTCTTC. Translation: CASSRTSGNNEQFF. The rearrangement links TRBV6-1 to TRBJ2-1; the match to TRBD2 covers 12 bases. Germline CDR1 reads MNHNS; CDR2 reads SASEGT. V gave up 5 bases and J gave up 5 bases; unmatched junction bases: 1. This CDR3 has 14 amino acids.

This clonotype was picked up many times. This sequence joins TRBV6-1 and TRBJ2-1; 8 bases are shared with TRBD2. The germline gives CDR1 MNHNS, CDR2 SASEGT. The CDR3 runs to 14 residues. Unmatched junction bases numbered 14, after V lost 6 bases and J lost 13 bases. CDR3 amino acids: CASSRPGTSLEQFF. The CDR3 region has the DNA TGTGCCAGCAGCCGTCCCGGGACTAGTCTCGAACAGTTCTTC.

At least ten counts were recorded for this clonotype. The chain joins TRBV12-3 or TRBV12-4 to TRBJ2-7, with D possibly matching TRBD1 (6 bases). This CDR3 region has 14 residues. V was shortened by 3 bases and J by 5 bases, with 14 bases between the two germline ends. The CDR3 loop reads CASSLSRDINEQYF. The CDR3 DNA follows: TGTGCCAGCAGTTTGTCCCGGGACATTAACGAGCAGTACTTC.

This clonotype turned up a few times. One base away lies a much larger clone, so this may be a sequencing read error. The V gene is TRBV28, the J gene TRBJ1-5; D not certain. Germline V gene lookup returns CDR1 MDHEN and CDR2 SYDVKM. The CDR3 extends over 15 amino acids. CDR3 in DNA: TGTGCCAGCAGTTTATTTGGCCAGCTCAATCAGCCCCGGCATTTT. As protein: CASSLFGQLNQPRHF.

This clonotype was observed many times. The chain joins TRBV6-2 or TRBV6-3 to TRBJ2-3; 7 bases line up with TRBD2. The V segment lost 8 bases and the J segment 2 bases; nucleotides outside the gene matches: 7. This CDR3 region has 14 residues. Germline V lookup: CDR1 MNHEY, CDR2 SVGEGT. CDR3 in amino acids: CASGSSGTTDTQYF. CDR3 nucleotide sequence: TGTGCCAGCGGCTCTAGCGGTACCACAGATACGCAGTATTTT.

The chain recombines TRBV20-1 with TRBJ2-1; D is perhaps TRBD2 (6 bases). The CDR3 contains 13 residues. The germline V gene encodes CDR1 DFQATT and CDR2 SNEGSKA (reference sequence). Trimming removed 5 bases from V and 5 bases from J, with 13 bases in between. The CDR3 here is CSADPRGNNEQFF. In DNA form, the CDR3 reads TGCAGTGCTGATCCTCGGGGGAACAATGAGCAGTTCTTC.

This clonotype occurred many times. This chain uses TRBV28 with TRBJ2-1; TRBD2 matches 16 bases. V shed 6 bases and J 4 bases; nucleotides not matched to a gene: 6. Germline CDR1 MDHEN, CDR2 SYDVKM. The CDR3 covers 17 residues. CDR3 amino acids: CASSEPGLAGGYNEQFF. The CDR3 region has the DNA TGTGCCAGCAGCGAACCGGGACTAGCGGGAGGGTACAATGAGCAGTTCTTC.

This clonotype was observed many times. J is TRBJ1-5 and V is TRBV20-1, with D unclear. Trimming stripped 2 bases from V and 0 bases from J, with 5 bases between. This CDR3 comprises 13 residues. CDR1 DFQATT and CDR2 SNEGSKA come from the germline V gene (reference sequence). CDR3 nucleotide sequence: TGCAGTGCTAGAAGTTATAGCAATCAGCCCCAGCATTTT. It translates to CSARSYSNQPQHF.

In this sample, this clonotype turned up many times. J is TRBJ2-1 and V is TRBV11-2; the D is unclear. The CDR3 length is 12 residues. The V end was cut by 2 bases, the J end by 7 bases, with 6 bases between. Per germline, CDR1 SGHAT and CDR2 FQNNGV. In DNA form, the CDR3 reads TGTGCCAGCAGCTTACTTATGAATGAGCAGTTCTTC. Protein product: CASSLLMNEQFF.

This clonotype was counted ten times or more. The rearrangement uses TRBV10-2 and TRBJ2-7; 16 nucleotides align to TRBD2. After removal of 4 bases from V and 2 bases from J, the junction contained 2 bases not matched to a gene. This CDR3 has 16 amino acids. CDR1 and CDR2 from the germline V gene are WSHSY and SAAADI. CDR3 amino acids: CASSAGTSGRAYEQYF. The CDR3 coding sequence is TGCGCCAGCAGTGCCGGGACTAGCGGGAGGGCCTACGAGCAGTACTTC.

V and J are TRBV9 and TRBJ2-5; D might be TRBD1 (6 bases). The V gene lost 0 bases and the J gene lost 0 bases, with 12 bases spanning the gap. The CDR3 spans 16 residues. Germline V gene data show CDR1 as SGDLS and CDR2 as YYNGEE. CDR3 DNA: TGTGCCAGCAGCGTAGGTGACAGGCTGTACCAAGAGACCCAGTACTTC. It codes for CASSVGDRLYQETQYF.

This clonotype was counted at least ten times. This chain joins TRBV12-3 or TRBV12-4 and TRBJ2-7, with D possibly matching TRBD2 (5 bases). The CDR3 totals 14 residues. The ends were cut back, 6 bases at V and 0 bases at J, with 12 bases in the middle. The CDR3 loop is CASSVGDRSYEQYF. DNA for the CDR3: TGTGCCAGCAGCGTGGGAGACCGCTCCTACGAGCAGTACTTC.

This clonotype was detected ten times or more. The chain uses TRBV12-3 or TRBV12-4 and TRBJ2-5; D not resolved. The CDR3 consists of 14 residues. V lost 6 bases to trimming and J lost 3 bases, with 14 bases between them. The CDR3 sequence: CASRDTTGEETQYF. The CDR3 nucleotides are TGTGCCAGCAGGGATACAACTGGGGAAGAGACCCAGTACTTC.

This clonotype was found many times. The chain has TRBV9 and TRBJ2-7; TRBD2 matches 9 bases. This CDR3 is built from 15 residues. The junction had 7 bases not matched to a gene; V was cut back by 3 bases and J by 3 bases. CDR1 is SGDLS and CDR2 is YYNGEE in the germline V gene. CDR3 sequence (DNA): TGTGCCAGCAGCGGACTAGCGGAATCTCACTACGAGCAGTACTTC. Its translation is CASSGLAESHYEQYF.

This clonotype came up a few times. This chain connects TRBV30 to TRBJ1-1; 10 nucleotides align to TRBD1. CDR1 and CDR2 (germline): GTSNPN, SVGIG (reference sequence). There are 14 residues in the CDR3. The ends lost 5 bases at V and 0 bases at J; junction bases unmatched: 3. CDR3 sequence: CAWGTGVMNTEAFF. CDR3 coding DNA: TGTGCCTGGGGGACAGGGGTGATGAACACTGAAGCTTTCTTT.